This T cell receptor (beta chain) was observed in a study of blood T cell repertoires in COVID-19. Study context: COVID-19 samples collected from the United States, Italy and Spain covered acute and convalescent phases.

CDR3 length equals 14 residues. V gave up 1 base and J gave up 2 bases, with 9 bases separating them. CDR1 and CDR2 (germline): SEHNR, FQNEAQ (reference sequence). Method: immunoSEQ multiplex PCR; TCRdb's copy keeps in-frame clones and lacks some. The sample consists of fewer than 250,000 clones, around 87% of them appearing once. The source of this sequence is a man aged 60 to 69 with acute or convalescent COVID-19. The sample consisted of peripheral blood. The chain joins TRBV7-9 to TRBJ2-7; weak D call: TRBD2 (5 bases). In nucleotides, the CDR3 is TGTGCCAGCAGCTTAGACGGGGAGCCCTACGAGCAGTACTTC. Its protein product is CASSLDGEPYEQYF.